This TCR beta chain appears in the sequencing data of a study of T cell responses to AZD1222 COVID-19 vaccine. The study's findings and limits: CD4 TCRs covered the whole spike, strongest at regions 160-218 and 743-854. It should be noted that donors were predominantly white British and more often female, and clonal diversity was possibly underestimated. Sampling captured repertoires only after the peak T cell response.

Produced via immunoSEQ multiplex PCR; TCRdb's table is partial and in-frame only. The table includes roughly 110,000 clones, around 91% detected once. The CDR3 has 14 residues. The V gene's germline CDR1 is SGHVS and CDR2 FNYEAQ. The V and J ends lost 3 bases and 5 bases, in that order; junction bases with no gene match: 6. Only a few counts were recorded for this clone. What it recognizes is unknown. The chain combines TRBV7-6 with TRBJ2-7, with 8 bases lining up with TRBD1. The receptor was derived from an adult in good health. The sample was peripheral blood, taken on day 0 of AZD1222 vaccination. The CDR3 loop reads CASSFTGGGHEQYF. CDR3 nucleotides: TGTGCCAGCAGCTTTACAGGGGGAGGCCACGAGCAGTACTTC.